This T cell receptor (beta chain) was recovered during a study of control samples from healthy donors and cancer patients. Some clones are missing from TCRdb's copy, which holds only in-frame ones; the method was immunoSEQ multiplex PCR. Here the sample spans roughly 120,000 clones, approximately 90% being singletons. The CDR3 spans 15 residues. The V gene end was trimmed by 6 bases and the J gene end by 1 base; junction bases not matched to a gene: 8. In germline, CDR1 is ENHRY, CDR2 SYGVKD. The sample comprised blood. The V gene is TRBV10-3, the J gene TRBJ1-1, with 7 bases aligning to TRBD1. The TCR comes from a human donor in good health. The donor label of this sample is uncertain. The CDR3 sequence: CAISPGQIKNTEAFF. Written as DNA, the CDR3 is TGTGCCATCAGCCCGGGACAGATTAAGAACACTGAAGCTTTCTTT.